The 20 T cell receptor beta chains listed next were all sequenced from one sample in a study of breast tumors, draining lymph nodes, adjacent tissues. TCRdb independently ran MiXCR on the multiplex PCR reads; one entry per CDR3 protein. Of some 16,000 distinct CDR3 sequences in the sample, approximately 51% are singletons; the top ten hold 16%. Sequencing input: tumor-adjacent breast tissue. The receptors shown here come from a female donor with breast cancer. Some clones in this sample may be carry-over from other donors' samples.

There are many counts of this clonotype. This sequence may be a read error, since a much larger clone differs from it by one base. The chain joins TRBV11-3 to TRBJ1-2; D is ambiguous. Germline lookup yields CDR1 SGHNT and CDR2 YENEEA. CDR3 size: 11 residues. The CDR3 DNA is TGTGCCAGCAGCTCGGCGTATGGCTCCACCTTC. Residues: CASSSAYGSTF.

Judged by abundance, this clonotype is medium-sized. The chain combines TRBV5-1 with TRBJ2-7; TRBD2 might be the D (5 bases). CDR1 is SGHRS, CDR2 YFSETQ, per germline. Trimming removed 0 bases at V and 7 bases at J, with 11 bases between. CDR3 length: 13 residues. The DNA for the CDR3 is TGCGCCAGCAGCTTGGCCGGGGTGAGGGAGCAGTACTTC. This gives the protein CASSLAGVREQYF.

The chain is built from TRBV20-1 and TRBJ1-6, with TRBD1 as a possible D gene (5 bases). Trimming cost V 1 base and J 8 bases, with 12 bases left between them. The CDR3 has 14 residues. CDR1 DFQATT and CDR2 SNEGSKA come from the germline V gene (reference sequence). CDR3 nucleotide sequence: TGCAGTGCTAGAGCGGGCCTGGGGCATTCACCCCTCCACTTT. It is translated as CSARAGLGHSPLHF.

This clonotype was seen many times. This clone may be a read error of a much larger clone one base away. This rearrangement joins TRBV6-2 or TRBV6-3 to TRBJ1-5; the D gene is possibly TRBD1 (5 bases). CDR3 size: 15 residues. Trimming took off 5 bases at V and 3 bases at J, with 14 bases between the two ends. Germline V gene lookup returns CDR1 MNHEY and CDR2 SVGEGT. This chain's CDR3 is CASSHWAGPNQPQHF. The CDR3, as DNA: TGTGCCAGCAGTCACTGGGCAGGGCCCAATCAGCCCCAGCATTTT.

About this clonotype itself: Germline and junction disagree at one end, which may indicate a read error. The chain combines TRBV25-1 with TRBJ2-3; D could derive from TRBD1 or TRBD2 (6 bases each). The CDR3 totals 14 residues. Germline CDR1 and CDR2: MGHDK and SYGVNS. The CDR3 bases are TGTGCCAGCACCGAGGCGGGACAAACGCATACGCAGTATTTC. The encoded protein is CASTEAGQTHTQYF.

Ten or more counts support this clonotype. This chain uses TRBV12-3 or TRBV12-4 with TRBJ2-3; the match to TRBD1 covers 8 bases. The CDR3 runs 15 residues. Losses at the gene ends were 4 bases for V and 3 bases for J; bases not matched to a gene: 6. The chain's CDR3 is CASSSGQGGTDTQYF. DNA for the CDR3: TGTGCCAGCAGTTCTGGACAGGGTGGGACAGATACGCAGTATTTT.

This clonotype has a count of ten or more. J is TRBJ2-2 and V is TRBV7-6; D not certain. V was shortened by 7 bases and J by 4 bases, with 13 bases between the two germline ends. This CDR3 has 14 amino acids. The germline gives CDR1 SGHVS, CDR2 FNYEAQ. The CDR3 is CASKSDHITGELFF. The CDR3 DNA is TGTGCCAGCAAATCGGACCACATCACCGGGGAGCTGTTTTTT.

The chain recombines TRBV14 with TRBJ2-7; TRBD1 is a possible D gene (6 bases). The CDR3 totals 13 residues. V was cut by 2 bases and J by 7 bases, with 12 bases left in between. Germline V gene lookup returns CDR1 SGHDN and CDR2 FVKESK. This CDR3 is CASSQWERGEQYF. The DNA for the CDR3 is TGTGCCAGCAGCCAATGGGAGAGGGGGGAGCAGTACTTC.

This clonotype is termed medium-sized (0.01 to 0.1%). As DNA, the CDR3 is TGTGCCAGCAGCGTAGGAAGCGGGAGGGCCGAAGCGCAGTATTTT. It yields the protein CASSVGSGRAEAQYF. This chain connects TRBV9 to TRBJ2-3, with 10 bases fitting TRBD2. CDR1 SGDLS and CDR2 YYNGEE come from the germline V gene. The CDR3 is made up of 15 amino acids. Trimming cost V 0 bases and J 10 bases; bases outside gene matches: 8.

There are a few counts of this clonotype. J is TRBJ1-3 and V is TRBV5-1; D possibly corresponds to TRBD1 (6 bases). Germline CDR1 is SGHRS and CDR2 is YFSETQ. The CDR3 sequence is 14 residues long. Trimming pared 1 base from V and 5 bases from J, leaving 10 bases between. In DNA form, the CDR3 reads TGCGCCAGCAGCTTGATGACAGGACGAAACACCATATATTTT. Protein sequence: CASSLMTGRNTIYF.

This clonotype was counted only a few times. One end of the junction is discordant with germline, which a read error may explain. The chain carries TRBV7-7 and TRBJ1-5, with D unclear. CDR1 is SSHAT and CDR2 is FNYEAQ in the germline V gene (reference sequence). The CDR3 consists of 13 residues. CDR3 region: CASSLGTNQPQHF. Written as DNA, the CDR3 is TGTGCTAGCAGCTTAGGCACCAATCAGCCCCAGCATTTT. Combining the CDR3 with reference TRBV7-7 and TRBJ1-5 gives the whole variable domain GAGVSQSPRYKVTKRGQDVTLRCDPISSHATLYWYQQALGQGPEFLTYFNYEAQPDKSGLPSDRFSAERPEGSISTLTIQRTEQRDSAMYRCASSLGTNQPQHFGDGTRLSIL.

By sample share, this clonotype is medium-sized. CDR3 sequence (DNA): TGTGCCAGCAGCGTGGGGGGACTAGCGTATTACGAGCAGTACTTC. This codes for CASSVGGLAYYEQYF. The V call is TRBV9, the J call TRBJ2-7; 10 nucleotides align to TRBD2. This CDR3 contains 15 residues. Germline loops: CDR1 SGDLS, CDR2 YYNGEE. The J segment lost 4 bases and the V segment lost 2 bases, leaving 6 bases of the junction unmatched.

This clonotype occurred many times. The CDR3 reads CASSQEPGSGANVLTF. The DNA for the CDR3 is TGTGCCAGCAGCCAAGAACCCGGCTCTGGGGCCAACGTCCTGACTTTC. The chain has TRBV14 and TRBJ2-6; no reliable D call. The CDR3 is made up of 16 amino acids. V was clipped by 0 bases and J by 0 bases, with 6 bases between them. Germline CDR1 SGHDN, CDR2 FVKESK.

The chain recombines TRBV20-1 with TRBJ2-5; 14 positions agree with TRBD2. The CDR3 spans 16 residues. Germline loops: CDR1 DFQATT, CDR2 SNEGSKA (reference sequence). The V segment lost 3 bases and the J segment 5 bases; nucleotides outside the gene matches: 8. The CDR3 reads CSASAGLAGVWETQYF. The CDR3 coding sequence is TGCAGTGCTAGTGCGGGACTAGCGGGAGTCTGGGAGACCCAGTACTTC.

The chain couples TRBV9 to TRBJ2-7; 9 bases align to TRBD1. This CDR3 comprises 15 residues. Trimming at V came to 2 bases and at J to 3 bases, leaving 6 bases not matched to a gene. Germline V CDR1 and CDR2: SGDLS, YYNGEE. CDR3 sequence: CASSVEDRGNYEQYF. CDR3 coding DNA: TGTGCCAGCAGCGTCGAGGACAGGGGAAACTACGAGCAGTACTTC.

This clonotype has a single count. The chain combines TRBV11-3 with TRBJ2-3, with D perhaps matching TRBD2 (6 bases). CDR1 is SGHNT, CDR2 YENEEA, per germline. This CDR3 is 16 amino acids long. The ends were cut back, 5 bases at V and 3 bases at J, with 18 bases in the middle. CDR3 bases: TGTGCCAGCAGCCGGAGGGCGGGGCACCAGACAGATACGCAGTATTTT. It encodes CASSRRAGHQTDTQYF.

The J gene is TRBJ2-1, the V gene TRBV12-3 or TRBV12-4, with 7 bases lining up with TRBD2. This CDR3 spans 16 amino acids. Trimming at V came to 5 bases and at J to 0 bases, leaving 7 bases not matched to a gene. The CDR3 region is CASSNQSGTSYNEQFF. As DNA, the CDR3 is TGTGCCAGCAGTAATCAAAGCGGGACCTCCTACAATGAGCAGTTCTTC.

This clonotype is medium-sized within its sample. The chain is built from TRBV19 and TRBJ1-2; the D gene is possibly TRBD1 (5 bases). This CDR3 is 15 amino acids long. The germline gives CDR1 LNHDA, CDR2 SQIVND (reference sequence). The V gene lost 1 base and the J gene lost 7 bases, with 16 bases spanning the gap. CDR3 region: CASSIAWGDRVGYTF. Written as DNA, the CDR3 is TGTGCCAGTAGTATAGCCTGGGGGGATCGGGTTGGCTACACCTTC. The variable domain in full, completed from reference TRBV19 and TRBJ1-2, reads DGGITQSPKYLFRKEGQNVTLSCEQNLNHDAMYWYRQDPGQGLRLIYYSQIVNDFQKGDIAEGYSVSREKKESFPLTVTSAQKNPTAFYLCASSIAWGDRVGYTFGSGTRLTVV.

As DNA, the CDR3 is TGTGCCAGCAGAGGTAGCGGGACAGGGGGCACCGGGGAGCTGTTTTTT. Translation gives CASRGSGTGGTGELFF. The chain combines TRBV5-5 with TRBJ2-2; TRBD1 agrees at 11 bases. Germline CDR1 and CDR2: SGHKS and YYEKEE (reference sequence). CDR3 length: 16 amino acids. V dropped 5 bases and J dropped 4; count of bases not matched to a gene: 7.

This chain joins TRBV4-2 and TRBJ2-1; D possibly corresponds to TRBD2 (8 bases). The CDR3 is made up of 15 amino acids. Germline loops: CDR1 LGHNA, CDR2 YNFKEQ. The germline V and J ends were trimmed by 3 bases and 8 bases, with 17 bases remaining between them. The CDR3 loop is CASSQGTRQGDEQFF. Here the CDR3 DNA reads TGTGCCAGCAGCCAGGGGACTAGGCAGGGGGATGAGCAGTTCTTC.